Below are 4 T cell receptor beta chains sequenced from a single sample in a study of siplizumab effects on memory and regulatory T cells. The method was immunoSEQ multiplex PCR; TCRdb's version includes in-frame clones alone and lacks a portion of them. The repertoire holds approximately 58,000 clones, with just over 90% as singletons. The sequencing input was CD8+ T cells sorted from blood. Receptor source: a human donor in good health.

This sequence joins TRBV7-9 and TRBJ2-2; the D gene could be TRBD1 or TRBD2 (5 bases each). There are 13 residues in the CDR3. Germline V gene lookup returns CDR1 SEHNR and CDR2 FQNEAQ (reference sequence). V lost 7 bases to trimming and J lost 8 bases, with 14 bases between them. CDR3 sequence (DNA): TGTGCCAGCAAAGGGACCGCGGCTGGGGAGCTGTTTTTT. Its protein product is CASKGTAAGELFF.

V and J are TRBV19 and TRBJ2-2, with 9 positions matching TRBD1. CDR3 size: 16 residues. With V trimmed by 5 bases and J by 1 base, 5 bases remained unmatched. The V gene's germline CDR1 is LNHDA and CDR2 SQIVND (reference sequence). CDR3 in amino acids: CASSWGTGWNTGELFF. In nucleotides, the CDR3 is TGTGCCAGTAGTTGGGGGACAGGGTGGAACACCGGGGAGCTGTTTTTT.

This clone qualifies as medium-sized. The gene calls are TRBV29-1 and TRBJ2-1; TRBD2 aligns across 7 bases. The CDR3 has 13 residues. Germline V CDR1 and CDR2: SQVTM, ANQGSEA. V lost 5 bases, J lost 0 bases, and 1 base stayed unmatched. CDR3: CSVPSGSYNEQFF. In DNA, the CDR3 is TGCAGCGTTCCTAGCGGCTCCTACAATGAGCAGTTCTTC.

This chain's CDR3 is CASSWTRTEAFF. The CDR3 region has the DNA TGTGCCAGCAGCTGGACGAGGACTGAAGCTTTCTTT. The chain joins TRBV7-9 to TRBJ1-1; D call uncertain. Germline V CDR1 and CDR2: SEHNR, FQNEAQ (reference sequence). The CDR3 has 12 amino acids. V shed 4 bases and J shed 5 bases, with 8 bases lying between them.